This TCR beta chain was sequenced for a study of technical replicates of blood from several donors. CDR1 and CDR2 (germline): GTSNPN, SVGIG (reference sequence). The germline V and J ends were trimmed by 0 bases and 5 bases, with 11 bases remaining between them. The CDR3 consists of 13 residues. The table lists this clone with a count of one. Profiled with immunoSEQ multiplex PCR; TCRdb holds only in-frame clones, not every one. The sample carries 14,000 or so clones, roughly 80% recorded once. This receptor was obtained from a human donor in good health. The genes are TRBV30 and TRBJ2-7; D gene ambiguous. The sequenced sample consisted of PBMCs. CDR3 DNA sequence: TGTGCCTGGAGTGTAATCGGGTACCACGAGCAGTACTTC. This encodes CAWSVIGYHEQYF.